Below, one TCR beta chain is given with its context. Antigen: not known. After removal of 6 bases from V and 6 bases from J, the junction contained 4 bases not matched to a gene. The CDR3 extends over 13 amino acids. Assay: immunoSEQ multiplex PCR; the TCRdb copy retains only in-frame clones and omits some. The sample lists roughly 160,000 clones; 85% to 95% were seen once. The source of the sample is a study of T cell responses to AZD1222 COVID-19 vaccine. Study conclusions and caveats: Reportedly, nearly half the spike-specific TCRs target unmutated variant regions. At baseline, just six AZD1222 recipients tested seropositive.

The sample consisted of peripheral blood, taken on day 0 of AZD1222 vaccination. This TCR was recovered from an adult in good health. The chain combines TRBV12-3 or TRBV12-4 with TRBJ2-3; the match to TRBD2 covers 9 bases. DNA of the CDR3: TGTGCCAGCAGGGTAGCGGGGGTGGATACGCAGTATTTT. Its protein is CASRVAGVDTQYF.